Each of the 12 T cell receptor beta chains below was sequenced from the same sample in a study of identical twins. TCRdb independently ran MiXCR on the 5' RACE reads; one entry per CDR3 protein. The sample contains over 600,000 distinct CDR3 sequences, approximately 21% of which appear only once. This sample was shared with a second study, whose subject was T cells expressing NK-cell markers.

The sequencing sample was made of PBMCs. These TCRs come from a woman under 30 in good health.

This clonotype was seen repeatedly, ten times or more. The genes are TRBV3-1 and TRBJ2-5, with 8 bases matching TRBD2. The length of the CDR3 is 16 residues. Germline loops: CDR1 LGHDT, CDR2 YNNKEL (reference sequence). The V gene end was trimmed by 0 bases and the J gene end by 2 bases; junction bases not matched to a gene: 5. The CDR3 sequence is CASSQEVRGGQETQYF. In nucleotides, the CDR3 is TGTGCCAGCAGCCAAGAAGTTCGCGGGGGGCAAGAGACCCAGTACTTC.

This clonotype was detected a few times. The chain combines TRBV20-1 with TRBJ2-1, with TRBD2 identical over 7 bases. After removal of 4 bases from V and 1 base from J, the junction contained 7 bases not matched to a gene. This CDR3 is 15 amino acids long. Germline assignment: CDR1 DFQATT and CDR2 SNEGSKA (reference sequence). CDR3 coding DNA: TGCAGTGCTAACCCCAGCGGGATATCCTACAATGAGCAGTTCTTC. Amino acids: CSANPSGISYNEQFF.

This clonotype was found many times. The rearrangement uses TRBV7-3 and TRBJ1-5; D gene uncertain. Germline-derived CDR1 and CDR2 are SGHTA and FQGTGA. This CDR3 has 13 amino acids. The V and J ends lost 1 base and 4 bases respectively, with 5 bases between them. CDR3 bases: TGTGCCAGCAGCTTAAACCCTAATCAGCCCCAGCATTTT. This sequence encodes CASSLNPNQPQHF.

The CDR3 loop is CASKSHSPRNSYEQYF. The CDR3 DNA reads as TGTGCCAGCAAATCCCACTCTCCACGGAACTCCTACGAGCAGTACTTC. The rearrangement links TRBV16 to TRBJ2-7, with D unresolved. The V end lost 7 bases, the J end lost 0 bases, and 19 bases lay between the germline ends. CDR1 KGHSY and CDR2 FQNENV come from the germline V gene. The CDR3 is made up of 16 amino acids.

This clonotype occurred a few times. The chain recombines TRBV6-5 with TRBJ1-1; possibly TRBD1 for D (5 bases). Germline V gene data show CDR1 as MNHEY and CDR2 as SVGAGI. Trimming stripped 2 bases from V and 10 bases from J, with 17 bases between. This CDR3 is built from 14 residues. The CDR3 region is CASSYPSRAGRAFF. The CDR3 region has the DNA TGTGCCAGCAGTTACCCAAGCCGAGCAGGGCGAGCTTTCTTT.

Only a few counts were recorded for this clonotype. The chain links TRBV20-1 to TRBJ2-1, with TRBD2 identical over 9 bases. The CDR3 contains 16 residues. Germline assignment: CDR1 DFQATT and CDR2 SNEGSKA (reference sequence). V gave up 6 bases and J gave up 6 bases; unmatched junction bases: 15. As DNA, the CDR3 is TGCAGTGCGGGCGGTGTAGCGGGAGAGGGTGGCAATGAGCAGTTCTTC. It specifies CSAGGVAGEGGNEQFF.

This clonotype was observed many times. The chain is built from TRBV7-2 and TRBJ2-7; TRBD1 or TRBD2 may be the D gene (6 bases each). Trimming removed 1 base at V and 7 bases at J, with 20 bases between. The CDR3 contains 16 residues. Looked up from germline, CDR1 is SGHTA and CDR2 is FQGNSA. DNA for the CDR3: TGTGCCAGCAGCTTAGTAGGAAGGGGGGAACCGCGGGAGCAGTACTTC. This codes for CASSLVGRGEPREQYF.

The chain recombines TRBV29-1 with TRBJ2-3, with 9 bases fitting TRBD2. V shed 6 bases, J shed 8 bases, and the junction held 12 bases outside the gene matches. CDR3 length equals 14 residues. Germline CDR1 and CDR2: SQVTM and ANQGSEA. Here the CDR3 DNA reads TGCAGCGTCGCCCCGGGACTAGCAGCAGTTACGCAGTATTTT. It is translated as CSVAPGLAAVTQYF.

This clonotype turned up a few times. The chain uses TRBV20-1 and TRBJ2-2; 8 positions agree with TRBD2. This CDR3 comprises 17 residues. Germline CDR1 and CDR2: DFQATT and SNEGSKA (reference sequence). V shed 0 bases and J 3 bases; nucleotides not matched to a gene: 9. Here the CDR3 DNA reads TGCAGTGCTAGAGATTTCACGGGGGGGCCTGACACCGGGGAGCTGTTTTTT. This codes for CSARDFTGGPDTGELFF.

At least ten counts were recorded for this clonotype. This chain connects TRBV7-2 to TRBJ1-2; 7 bases align to TRBD1. The germline gives CDR1 SGHTA, CDR2 FQGNSA. V lost 3 bases and J lost 7; bases outside the gene matches: 8. The CDR3 has 14 residues. The CDR3 DNA follows: TGTGCCAGCAGCTTTCAGGAGGGGGCGGGTGGCTACACCTTC. Protein sequence: CASSFQEGAGGYTF.

This clonotype was observed a single time. The chain uses TRBV2 and TRBJ2-2; TRBD1 aligns across 8 bases. With V trimmed by 10 bases and J by 3 bases, 7 bases remained unmatched. This CDR3 has 14 amino acids. Germline V lookup: CDR1 SNHLY, CDR2 FYNNEI. CDR3 protein: CATSVQGDTGELFF. The CDR3 nucleotides are TGTGCCACCTCGGTACAGGGGGACACCGGGGAGCTGTTTTTT.

This clonotype was recorded a few times. The V gene is TRBV5-1, the J gene TRBJ1-2; 7 bases are shared with TRBD1. V gave up 0 bases and J gave up 7 bases; unmatched junction bases: 6. The CDR3 is made up of 14 amino acids. From germline, CDR1 is SGHRS and CDR2 YFSETQ. The CDR3 DNA reads TGCGCCAGCAGCTTGGGACAGGGAATCTCTGGCTACACCTTC. This codes for CASSLGQGISGYTF.